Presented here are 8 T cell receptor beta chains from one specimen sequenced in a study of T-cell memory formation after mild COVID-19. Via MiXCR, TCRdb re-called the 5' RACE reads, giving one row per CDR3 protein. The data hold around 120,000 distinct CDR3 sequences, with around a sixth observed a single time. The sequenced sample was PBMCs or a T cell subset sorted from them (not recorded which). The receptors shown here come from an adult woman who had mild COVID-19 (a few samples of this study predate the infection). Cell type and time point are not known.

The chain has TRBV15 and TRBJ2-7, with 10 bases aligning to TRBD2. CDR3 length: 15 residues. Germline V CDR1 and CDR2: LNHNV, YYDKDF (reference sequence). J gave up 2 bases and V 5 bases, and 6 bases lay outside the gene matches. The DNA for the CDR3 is TGTGCCACCAGCCCCCGCCTAGCGGGAGCCTACGAGCAGTACTTC. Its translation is CATSPRLAGAYEQYF.

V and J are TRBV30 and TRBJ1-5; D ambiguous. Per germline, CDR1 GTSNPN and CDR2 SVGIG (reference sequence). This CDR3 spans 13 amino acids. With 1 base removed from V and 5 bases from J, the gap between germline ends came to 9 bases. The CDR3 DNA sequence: TGTGCCTGGAGTGACGACACCTATCAGCCCCAGCATTTT. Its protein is CAWSDDTYQPQHF.

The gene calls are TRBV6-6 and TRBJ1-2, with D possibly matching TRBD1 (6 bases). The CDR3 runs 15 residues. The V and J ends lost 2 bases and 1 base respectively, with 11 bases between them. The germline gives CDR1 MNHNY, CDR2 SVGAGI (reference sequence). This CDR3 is CASSYEGHSNYGYTF. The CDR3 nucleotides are TGTGCCAGCAGTTACGAGGGACACAGTAACTATGGCTACACCTTC.

The CDR3 DNA reads as TGTGCCAGCAGCCCGGAGGGGGTGGGGTTGGGTGAAGCTTTCTTT. This gives the protein CASSPEGVGLGEAFF. V usage is TRBV5-4 and J usage is TRBJ1-1, with D possibly being TRBD1 (6 bases). The CDR3 contains 15 residues. Looked up from germline, CDR1 is SGHNT and CDR2 is YYREEE (reference sequence). V was trimmed by 4 bases and J by 7 bases, leaving 20 bases between them.

CDR3 sequence: CASAGEAGYEQYF. The CDR3 DNA reads TGTGCCTCCGCAGGGGAAGCGGGTTACGAGCAGTACTTC. V gene TRBV10-3 combines with J gene TRBJ2-7; D could derive from TRBD1 or TRBD2 (6 bases each). The CDR3 runs 13 residues. Trimming left V 11 bases short and J 4 bases short, with 18 bases between. From germline, CDR1 is ENHRY and CDR2 SYGVKD.

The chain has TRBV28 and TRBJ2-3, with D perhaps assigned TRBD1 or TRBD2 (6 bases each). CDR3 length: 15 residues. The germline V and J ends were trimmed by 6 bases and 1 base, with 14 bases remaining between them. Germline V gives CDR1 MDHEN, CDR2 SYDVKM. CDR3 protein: CASSPPGAGTDTQYF. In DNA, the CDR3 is TGTGCCAGCAGCCCTCCGGGGGCTGGCACAGATACGCAGTATTTT.

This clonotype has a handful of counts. In DNA, the CDR3 is TGCGCCAGCAGCCTACAGGGTCTGGATAATTCACCCCTCCACTTT. Its protein is CASSLQGLDNSPLHF. The chain couples TRBV5-1 to TRBJ1-6, with D tentatively TRBD1 (6 bases). V was cut by 4 bases and J by 5 bases, with 13 bases left in between. Germline V gene data show CDR1 as SGHRS and CDR2 as YFSETQ. The CDR3 consists of 15 residues. Based on the CDR3 plus reference TRBV5-1 and TRBJ1-6, the full variable domain is KAGVTQTPRYLIKTRGQQVTLSCSPISGHRSVSWYQQTPGQGLQFLFEYFSETQRNKGNFPGRFSGRQFSNSRSEMNVSTLELGDSALYLCASSLQGLDNSPLHFGNGTRLTVT.

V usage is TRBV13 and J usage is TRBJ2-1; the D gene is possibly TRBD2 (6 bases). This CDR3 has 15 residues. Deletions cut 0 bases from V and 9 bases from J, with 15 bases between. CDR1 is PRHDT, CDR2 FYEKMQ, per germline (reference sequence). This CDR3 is CASSLGAGLRGEQFF. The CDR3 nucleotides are TGTGCCAGCAGCTTAGGGGCGGGGCTACGGGGTGAGCAGTTCTTC.